This T cell receptor beta chain was documented in a study of patients and donors after allogeneic stem cell transplantation (dated by TCRdb to between 2020 and 2021). Of note for this clonotype: Its specific antigen is unknown. The input lacks base qualities; no much larger clone sits a single base away.

Library creation used RT-PCR. This sample was sequenced with a NextSeq 550. The public reads were reanalyzed by TCRdb: fastp trimming at Q25, MiXCR alignment, in-frame beta chains only. Rows are unified per CDR3 protein, each entry keeping the most common DNA and genes. Across this sample there are roughly 200,000 distinct CDR3 sequences, with around 40% seen only once. 11% of the sample rests with the top ten. The CDR3 contains 16 residues, cysteine and phenylalanine counted. Just CDR3 DNA is preserved here, 48 bases in frame from base 1. Looking up the germline V gene yields CDR1 SGHTA and CDR2 FQGNSA. V is pruned by 2 bases and J by 6 bases, leaving 9 bases of the junction without a gene match.

The sample comprised blood, either unsorted or a sorted T cell fraction (not recorded which). In this chain, TRBV7-2 is recombined with TRBJ1-2, with 10 central nucleotides matching TRBD1. The clonotype comes from a human donor who was either an allogeneic HSCT recipient or a stem cell or donor lymphocyte infusion donor (not recorded which). It is not recorded whose cells these are; they may come from a transplant donor. The DNA sequence follows: TGTGCCAGCAGCTTAATGAGCCGAGACAGGGGGCATGGCTACACCTTC. Its protein product is CASSLMSRDRGHGYTF.